This T cell receptor beta chain was found in a study of shared clonotypes between healthy human individuals. Whole-study findings and limits: On the whole, naive subsets had larger estimated richness than memory subsets had.

An assay was performed, and its level was deep. Replicate PCRs for sorted subsets used around 200 ng DNA; this equaled 30,000 to 35,000 T cell genomes. Sequencing was performed with immunoSEQ multiplex PCR; in TCRdb, only in-frame clones are kept and a portion is missing. Altogether over a million clones are present, 96% being singletons, with the ten largest covering roughly 1.1%. With respect to this clone: Its cognate antigen is unknown.

Naive CD45RA+ and memory CD45RA-negative subsets were split from CD4+ cells. Sequenced input: naive CD4+ T cells sorted from blood. The sample's subset: CD45RA+ positively selected. The receptor comes from a man aged 25-45 years in good health.

In DNA form, the CDR3 reads TGTGCCAGCAGCTTTGGGGCAGTAGGTGAGCAGTTCTTC. Residues: CASSFGAVGEQFF. The chain links TRBV7-9 to TRBJ2-1; tentative D call: TRBD1 (5 bases). V was pared by 3 bases and J by 9 bases, with 12 bases between. The CDR3 contains 13 residues. Germline CDR1 and CDR2: SEHNR and FQNEAQ (reference sequence).